This T cell receptor (beta chain) was recovered during a study of T cell changes during pregnancy in multiple sclerosis. The CDR3 consists of 16 residues. Germline CDR1 and CDR2: LGHNA and YNFKEQ. The junction had 11 bases not matched to a gene; V was cut back by 4 bases and J by 5 bases. Clones were sequenced by immunoSEQ multiplex PCR, and TCRdb holds only the in-frame ones, with some missing. The sample yields over 35,000 clones, 91% seen once. By sample share, this clone is medium-sized. Specimen: CD8+ T cells from peripheral blood mononuclear cells, collected before pregnancy. The sequence derives from a female donor with multiple sclerosis, enrolled in a pregnancy study. V gene TRBV4-2 combines with J gene TRBJ2-7; 10 bases fit TRBD1. The CDR3 DNA follows: TGTGCCAGCAGCCCATACCCGGGACAGGGGAGACACGAGCAGTACTTC. Protein sequence: CASSPYPGQGRHEQYF.